The clone carrying this T cell receptor (beta chain) was detected only once. CDR1 and CDR2 from the germline V gene are LNHDA and SQIVND (reference sequence). This CDR3 spans 17 amino acids. V shed 5 bases and J 3 bases; nucleotides not matched to a gene: 9. This specimen belongs to a study of OX40 agonist ivuxolimab in advanced cancers. Repertoires were generated with immunoSEQ multiplex PCR, while TCRdb's copy carries only in-frame clones and drops some. Of some 42,000 clones listed, 80% to 90% were seen once; the top ten hold about 4.5%. Peripheral blood came from all dose cohorts at three timepoints.

This TCR came from an adult with an advanced solid tumor such as melanoma, head and neck, liver or kidney cancer. The genes are TRBV19 and TRBJ2-2; 10 bases line up with TRBD1. The material was CD4+ or CD8+ T cells sorted from blood, obtained in a trial of the OX40 agonist ivuxolimab. The CDR3 DNA reads TGTGCCAGTAGTTCTTCCGGGACAGGGGTCTACACCGGGGAGCTGTTTTTT. It encodes CASSSSGTGVYTGELFF.